This T cell receptor (beta chain) was sequenced for a study of persistence of HIV-infected CD4 T cells. Study observations and caveats: Rare CMV-responding cells carrying HIV-1 proviruses were not analyzed separately for TCR. Antigen-responding cells were enriched for degenerate expanded CDR3beta sequences.

The stimulus was lysate of CMV-infected fibroblasts, around 9.3 ug/mL. CD40L/CD69 double-negative CD45RO-high memory CD4+ T cells were collected. Suppressive ART was started during chronic HIV-1 infection in these adults. Anti-CD28/CD49d costimulation, CD40-blocking antibody and enfuvirtide were given to CD8-depleted PBMCs for less than 20 hours. Trimming took 9 bases from V and 6 from J, leaving 17 bases between them. The length of the CDR3 is 13 residues. The germline gives CDR1 SGHTA, CDR2 FQGNSA. In regard to this clone: No antigen is known for it.

Sequencing used immunoSEQ version 4 in survey mode. Some clones are missing from TCRdb's copy, which holds only in-frame ones; the method was immunoSEQ multiplex PCR. The repertoire includes about 50,000 clones, more than 70% of them detected once, and about 3% sits in the top ten. V usage is TRBV7-2 and J usage is TRBJ1-2; maybe TRBD1 (6 bases). Sample: CD4+ T cells sorted from PBMCs after approximately 18-hour stimulation, taken from a patient who received antiretroviral therapy. This TCR came from an adult man with HIV who was CMV-seropositive. In nucleotides, the CDR3 is TGTGCCAGTTCTGAACAGGGCGTACATGGCTACACCTTC. Translated: CASSEQGVHGYTF.